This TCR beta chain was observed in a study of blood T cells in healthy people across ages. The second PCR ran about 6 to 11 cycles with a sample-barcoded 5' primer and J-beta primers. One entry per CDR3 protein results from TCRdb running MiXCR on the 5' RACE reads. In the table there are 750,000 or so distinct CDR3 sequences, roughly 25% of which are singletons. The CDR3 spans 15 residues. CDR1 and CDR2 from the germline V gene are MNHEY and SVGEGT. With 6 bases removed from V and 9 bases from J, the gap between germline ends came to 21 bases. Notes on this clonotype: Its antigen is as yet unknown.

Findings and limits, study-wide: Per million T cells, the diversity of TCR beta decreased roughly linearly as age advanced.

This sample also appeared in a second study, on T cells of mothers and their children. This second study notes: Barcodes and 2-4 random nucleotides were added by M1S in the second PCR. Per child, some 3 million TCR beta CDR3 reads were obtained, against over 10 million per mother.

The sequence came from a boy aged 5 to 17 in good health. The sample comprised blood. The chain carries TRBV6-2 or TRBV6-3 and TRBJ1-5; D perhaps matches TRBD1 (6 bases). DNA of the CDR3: TGTGCCAGCAGCGTAGGGGGAGGGTTCGGTTGGCCCCAGCATTTT. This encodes CASSVGGGFGWPQHF.